The clone carrying this T cell receptor beta chain was seen only a few times. Its antigen is not known. Starting from PBMCs, sorting isolated CD4+ and CD8+ T cells. The source of the sample is a study of CD8+ T cells in alopecia areata. General study findings and limits: Lesional scalp displayed greater clonality than normal scalp, most notably in alopecia totalis/universalis. Unlike in mice, where it was clearer, TCR sharing across patients was less clear, possibly HLA-related.

Trimming took 4 bases from V and 2 from J, leaving 2 bases between them. This CDR3 has 11 residues. The germline gives CDR1 SGHRS, CDR2 YFSETQ. Reverse transcription of extracted RNA yielded cDNA, which provided the sequencing template. TCRdb keeps only in-frame clones here, not all; method: immunoSEQ multiplex PCR. The sample has about 140,000 clones, roughly 50% seen once. The clonotype comes from a human donor in good health. The gene calls are TRBV5-1 and TRBJ2-3; D call uncertain. Sequenced input: CD4+ T cells sorted from blood. CDR3 protein: CASSNTDTQYF. In nucleotides, the CDR3 is TGCGCCAGCAGCAACACAGATACGCAGTATTTT.